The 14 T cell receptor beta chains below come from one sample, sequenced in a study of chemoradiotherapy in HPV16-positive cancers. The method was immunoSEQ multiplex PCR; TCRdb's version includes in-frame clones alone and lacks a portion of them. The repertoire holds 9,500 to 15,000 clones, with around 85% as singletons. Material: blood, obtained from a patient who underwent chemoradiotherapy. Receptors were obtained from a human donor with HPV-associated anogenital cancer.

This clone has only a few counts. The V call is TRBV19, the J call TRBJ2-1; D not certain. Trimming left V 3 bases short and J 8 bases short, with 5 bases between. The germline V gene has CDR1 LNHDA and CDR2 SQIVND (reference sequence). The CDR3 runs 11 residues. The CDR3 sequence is CASSILYEQFF. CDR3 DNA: TGTGCCAGTAGTATCCTATATGAGCAGTTCTTC.

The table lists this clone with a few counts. The CDR3 reads CASNHRTNTEAFF. In DNA, the CDR3 is TGTGCCAGCAACCACCGGACGAACACTGAAGCTTTCTTT. The chain joins TRBV6-1 to TRBJ1-1; unclear D gene. Trimming pared 7 bases from V and 1 base from J, leaving 10 bases between. This CDR3 comprises 13 residues. Germline V gene sequence: CDR1 MNHNS, CDR2 SASEGT.

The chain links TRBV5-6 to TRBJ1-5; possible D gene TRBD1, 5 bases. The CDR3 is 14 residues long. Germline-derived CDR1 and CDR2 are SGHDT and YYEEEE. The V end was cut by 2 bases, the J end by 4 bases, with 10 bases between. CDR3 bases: TGTGCCAGCAGCTTAGACGGGGCGAATCAGCCCCAGCATTTT. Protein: CASSLDGANQPQHF. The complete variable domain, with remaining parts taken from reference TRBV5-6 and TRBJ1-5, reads DAGVTQSPTHLIKTRGQQVTLRCSPKSGHDTVSWYQQALGQGPQFIFQYYEEEERQRGNFPDRFSGHQFPNYSSELNVNALLLGDSALYLCASSLDGANQPQHFGDGTRLSIL.

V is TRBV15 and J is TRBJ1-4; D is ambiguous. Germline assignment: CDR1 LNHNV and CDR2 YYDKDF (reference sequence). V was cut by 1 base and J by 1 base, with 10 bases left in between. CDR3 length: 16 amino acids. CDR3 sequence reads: CATSRGSRGTNEKLFF. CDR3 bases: TGTGCCACCAGCAGAGGAAGTCGAGGAACTAATGAAAAACTGTTTTTT.

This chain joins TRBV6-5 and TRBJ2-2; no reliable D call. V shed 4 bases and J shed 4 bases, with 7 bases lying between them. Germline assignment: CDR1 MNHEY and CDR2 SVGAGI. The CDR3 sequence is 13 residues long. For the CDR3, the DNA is TGTGCCAGCAGTTGGACCATCACCGGGGAGCTGTTTTTT. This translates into CASSWTITGELFF.

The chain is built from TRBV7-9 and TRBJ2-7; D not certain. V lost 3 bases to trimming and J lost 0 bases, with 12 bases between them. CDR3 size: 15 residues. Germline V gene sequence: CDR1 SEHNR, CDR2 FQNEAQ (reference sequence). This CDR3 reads CASSLQDLLSYEQYF. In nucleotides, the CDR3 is TGTGCCAGCAGCTTGCAGGACCTCCTCTCCTACGAGCAGTACTTC.

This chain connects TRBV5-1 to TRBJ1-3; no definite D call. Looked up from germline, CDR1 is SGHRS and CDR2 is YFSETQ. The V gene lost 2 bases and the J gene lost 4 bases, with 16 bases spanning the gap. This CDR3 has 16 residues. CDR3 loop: CASSLAHMDRGNTIYF. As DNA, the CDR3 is TGCGCCAGCAGCTTAGCCCACATGGACCGAGGAAACACCATATATTTT. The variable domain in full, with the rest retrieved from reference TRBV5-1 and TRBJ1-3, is KAGVTQTPRYLIKTRGQQVTLSCSPISGHRSVSWYQQTPGQGLQFLFEYFSETQRNKGNFPGRFSGRQFSNSRSEMNVSTLELGDSALYLCASSLAHMDRGNTIYFGEGSWLTVV.

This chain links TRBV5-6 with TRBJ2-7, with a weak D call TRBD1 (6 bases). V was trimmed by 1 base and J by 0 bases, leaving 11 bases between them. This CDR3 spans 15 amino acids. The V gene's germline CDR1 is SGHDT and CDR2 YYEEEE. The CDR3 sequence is CASSLTGQLSYEQYF. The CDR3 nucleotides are TGTGCCAGCAGCTTGACGGGACAACTCTCCTACGAGCAGTACTTC.

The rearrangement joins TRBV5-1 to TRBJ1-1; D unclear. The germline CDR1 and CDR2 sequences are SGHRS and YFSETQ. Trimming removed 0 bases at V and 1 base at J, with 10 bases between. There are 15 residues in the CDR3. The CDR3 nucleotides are TGCGCCAGCAGCTTGGAGTTCAGTCAGAACACTGAAGCTTTCTTT. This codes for CASSLEFSQNTEAFF.

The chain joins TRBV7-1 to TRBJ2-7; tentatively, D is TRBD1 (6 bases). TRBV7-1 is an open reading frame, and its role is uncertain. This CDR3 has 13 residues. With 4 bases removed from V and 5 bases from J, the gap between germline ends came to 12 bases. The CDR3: CASSLYWTDEQYF. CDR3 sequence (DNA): TGTGCCAGCAGCTTATACTGGACAGACGAGCAGTACTTC.

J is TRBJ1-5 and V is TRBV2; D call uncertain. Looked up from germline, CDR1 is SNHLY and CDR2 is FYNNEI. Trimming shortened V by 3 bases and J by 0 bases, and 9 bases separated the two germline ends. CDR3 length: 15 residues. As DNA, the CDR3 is TGTGCCAGCAGTGACACGATCTATAGCAATCAGCCCCAGCATTTT. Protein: CASSDTIYSNQPQHF.

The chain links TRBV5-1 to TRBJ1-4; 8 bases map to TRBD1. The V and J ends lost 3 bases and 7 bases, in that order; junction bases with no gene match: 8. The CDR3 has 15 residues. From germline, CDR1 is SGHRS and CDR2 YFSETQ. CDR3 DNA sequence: TGCGCCAGCAGCTCCCAGGGGGCGATGGGTGAAAAACTGTTTTTT. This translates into CASSSQGAMGEKLFF.

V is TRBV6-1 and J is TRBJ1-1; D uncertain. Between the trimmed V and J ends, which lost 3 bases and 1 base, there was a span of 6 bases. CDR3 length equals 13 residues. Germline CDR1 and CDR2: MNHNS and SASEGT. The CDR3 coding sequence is TGTGCCAGCAGTGAGGGCCGGAACACTGAAGCTTTCTTT. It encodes CASSEGRNTEAFF.

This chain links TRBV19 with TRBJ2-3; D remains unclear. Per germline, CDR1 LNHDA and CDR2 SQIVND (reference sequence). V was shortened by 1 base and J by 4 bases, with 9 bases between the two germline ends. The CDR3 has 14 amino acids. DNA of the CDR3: TGTGCCAGTAGTATAGGTACAGTTCCAGATACGCAGTATTTT. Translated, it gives CASSIGTVPDTQYF.